One and the same sample provided the 29 T cell receptor beta chains below, sequenced in a study of blood T cell repertoires in COVID-19. Generated by immunoSEQ multiplex PCR, the TCRdb table keeps only in-frame clones and is missing some. The table lists about 190,000 clones, around nine tenths of them singletons, with approximately 1.1% in the top ten. Input material: peripheral blood. The receptors come from a man aged 25 to 45 with acute or convalescent COVID-19.

The rearrangement uses TRBV19 and TRBJ1-1; the D gene is possibly TRBD1 (6 bases). V lost 3 bases to trimming and J lost 1 base, with 9 bases between them. The length of the CDR3 is 14 residues. Looked up from germline, CDR1 is LNHDA and CDR2 is SQIVND (reference sequence). The CDR3 DNA follows: TGTGCCAGTAGTATGCTGGACAGGAACACTGAAGCTTTCTTT. Protein: CASSMLDRNTEAFF.

This sequence joins TRBV9 and TRBJ2-7; 8 bases fit TRBD1. Germline loops: CDR1 SGDLS, CDR2 YYNGEE. This CDR3 has 15 amino acids. Unmatched junction bases numbered 5, after V lost 0 bases and J lost 3 bases. The CDR3 coding sequence is TGTGCCAGCAGCGTAGACGGACAGGGTGACTACGAGCAGTACTTC. Protein: CASSVDGQGDYEQYF. The full variable domain, its missing parts supplied by reference TRBV9 and TRBJ2-7, is DSGVTQTPKHLITATGQRVTLRCSPRSGDLSVYWYQQSLDQGLQFLIQYYNGEERAKGNILERFSAQQFPDLHSELNLSSLELGDSALYFCASSVDGQGDYEQYFGPGTRLTVT.

This clone has just one count. V and J are TRBV6-6 and TRBJ1-4; TRBD1 matches 7 bases. The CDR3 is made up of 15 amino acids. V was clipped by 5 bases and J by 3 bases; unmatched bases: 6. Germline-derived CDR1 and CDR2 are MNHNY and SVGAGI (reference sequence). The CDR3 bases are TGTGCCAGCAGTAGATCAGGGACAGCTAATGAAAAACTGTTTTTT. It specifies CASSRSGTANEKLFF.

V is TRBV7-9 and J is TRBJ1-5; no clear D. Trimming left V 5 bases short and J 0 bases short, with 11 bases between. In germline, CDR1 is SEHNR, CDR2 FQNEAQ (reference sequence). The CDR3 spans 15 residues. The CDR3 spells CASSLGTDSNQPQHF. The CDR3 DNA reads as TGTGCCAGCAGCCTGGGCACGGATAGCAATCAGCCCCAGCATTTT.

The chain couples TRBV28 to TRBJ1-2; 8 bases are shared with TRBD1. The CDR3 runs 18 residues. From germline, CDR1 is MDHEN and CDR2 SYDVKM. The ends lost 0 bases at V and 4 bases at J; junction bases unmatched: 13. CDR3 sequence: CASSLWGTGGDFSYGYTF. CDR3 bases: TGTGCCAGCAGTTTATGGGGGACAGGTGGGGACTTTAGCTATGGCTACACCTTC.

This clone was found once. The CDR3 bases are TGTGCCTGTACAAATGACAGAAACACCGGGGAGCTGTTTTTT. This gives the protein CACTNDRNTGELFF. The chain links TRBV30 to TRBJ2-2, with D possibly matching TRBD1 (5 bases). Trimming pared 6 bases from V and 2 bases from J, leaving 13 bases between. CDR1 GTSNPN and CDR2 SVGIG come from the germline V gene (reference sequence). The CDR3 is 14 amino acids.

This clone was picked up one time. The CDR3 sequence is CASTLPGAYYGYTF. The CDR3 DNA reads TGTGCCAGCACCCTTCCAGGGGCCTACTATGGCTACACCTTC. The rearrangement uses TRBV28 and TRBJ1-2; TRBD1 might be the D (6 bases). The CDR3 consists of 14 residues. V was cut by 7 bases and J by 3 bases, with 15 bases left in between. Per germline, CDR1 MDHEN and CDR2 SYDVKM.

CDR3 loop: CASSLGQGGQPQHF. The CDR3 coding sequence is TGTGCCAGCAGCTTGGGACAGGGCGGTCAGCCCCAGCATTTT. This rearrangement joins TRBV6-5 to TRBJ1-5; 9 nucleotides line up with TRBD1. The V gene's germline CDR1 is MNHEY and CDR2 SVGAGI. Unmatched junction bases numbered 6, after V lost 6 bases and J lost 6 bases. The CDR3 totals 14 residues.

J is TRBJ1-1 and V is TRBV27; D remains ambiguous. Trimming shortened V by 5 bases and J by 1 base, and 14 bases separated the two germline ends. The length of the CDR3 is 15 residues. CDR1 is MNHEY and CDR2 is SMNVEV in the germline V gene (reference sequence). The CDR3 is CASSPHKPRNTEAFF. DNA of the CDR3: TGTGCCAGCAGTCCCCATAAGCCTAGGAACACTGAAGCTTTCTTT.

The genes are TRBV9 and TRBJ1-1; maybe TRBD1 (5 bases). CDR3 length: 14 residues. Germline lookup yields CDR1 SGDLS and CDR2 YYNGEE. V dropped 3 bases and J dropped 1 base, with 10 bases sitting between them. The CDR3 sequence is CASSAGHSNTEAFF. The CDR3 DNA sequence: TGTGCCAGCAGCGCAGGACACTCGAACACTGAAGCTTTCTTT. The complete variable domain, with remaining parts taken from reference TRBV9 and TRBJ1-1, reads DSGVTQTPKHLITATGQRVTLRCSPRSGDLSVYWYQQSLDQGLQFLIQYYNGEERAKGNILERFSAQQFPDLHSELNLSSLELGDSALYFCASSAGHSNTEAFFGQGTRLTVV.

This rearrangement joins TRBV28 to TRBJ1-2; 9 bases are a match to TRBD1. The CDR3 contains 14 residues. CDR1 and CDR2 from the germline V gene are MDHEN and SYDVKM. Trimming cost V 4 bases and J 8 bases; bases outside gene matches: 8. The CDR3 bases are TGTGCCAGCAGTTACGGACAGGGGATATACGGCTACACCTTC. It yields the protein CASSYGQGIYGYTF.

This clone has just one count. The V gene is TRBV30, the J gene TRBJ2-2; 14 bases are shared with TRBD2. Germline CDR1 is GTSNPN and CDR2 is SVGIG (reference sequence). This CDR3 comprises 18 residues. V gave up 3 bases and J gave up 8 bases; unmatched junction bases: 14. DNA of the CDR3: TGTGCCTGGAGGGGGAGTCTGGGACTAGCGGGAGTAACTGGGGAGCTGTTTTTT. It is translated as CAWRGSLGLAGVTGELFF.

The chain combines TRBV5-1 with TRBJ2-1; TRBD1 is a possible D gene (5 bases). Trimming removed 0 bases from V and 7 bases from J, with 11 bases in between. CDR1 is SGHRS and CDR2 is YFSETQ in the germline V gene. The CDR3 runs 14 residues. The CDR3 bases are TGCGCCAGCAGCTTGGATTCAGGGTTGAATGAGCAGTTCTTC. Its translation: CASSLDSGLNEQFF.

The gene calls are TRBV19 and TRBJ2-2; TRBD1 matches at 7 bases. Germline V gene data show CDR1 as LNHDA and CDR2 as SQIVND (reference sequence). CDR3 size: 14 residues. J was trimmed by 6 bases and V by 10 bases; bases with no gene match: 11. CDR3 loop: CATRGQGRPGELFF. For the CDR3, the DNA is TGTGCCACAAGGGGGCAGGGCAGGCCCGGGGAGCTGTTTTTT.

The V call is TRBV5-1, the J call TRBJ2-1; 11 bases are a match to TRBD2. J gave up 9 bases and V 4 bases, and 12 bases lay outside the gene matches. Germline loops: CDR1 SGHRS, CDR2 YFSETQ. There are 16 residues in the CDR3. This CDR3 is CASSQRLAGGPGEQFF. CDR3 in DNA: TGCGCCAGCAGCCAGAGGTTAGCGGGAGGGCCTGGTGAGCAGTTCTTC.

The chain combines TRBV28 with TRBJ2-3; 7 positions agree with TRBD1. With V trimmed by 6 bases and J by 2 bases, 5 bases remained unmatched. Germline V gives CDR1 MDHEN, CDR2 SYDVKM. The CDR3 covers 14 residues. CDR3 in DNA: TGTGCCAGCAGGGCGGACAGGTTCACAGATACGCAGTATTTT. Protein sequence: CASRADRFTDTQYF.

The genes are TRBV29-1 and TRBJ2-7; D ambiguous. Deletions cut 3 bases from V and 5 bases from J, with 11 bases between. There are 12 residues in the CDR3. Germline V CDR1 and CDR2: SQVTM, ANQGSEA. For the CDR3, the DNA is TGCAGCGTTGAGTTTCTGGGCCACGAGCAGTACTTC. This gives the protein CSVEFLGHEQYF.

V gene TRBV6-5 combines with J gene TRBJ1-6, with D possibly matching TRBD1 (6 bases). Between the trimmed V and J ends, which lost 5 bases and 7 bases, there was a span of 12 bases. CDR1 is MNHEY, CDR2 SVGAGI, per germline. The CDR3 contains 14 residues. CDR3 coding DNA: TGTGCCAGCAGTCGGCAGGGGATCAATTCACCCCTCCACTTT. It specifies CASSRQGINSPLHF.

The rearrangement joins TRBV27 to TRBJ2-7; TRBD1 might be the D (5 bases). Germline assignment: CDR1 MNHEY and CDR2 SMNVEV (reference sequence). V lost 5 bases, J lost 2 bases, and 10 bases lay in between. The CDR3 has 13 amino acids. CDR3 coding DNA: TGTGCCAGCAGTCCGAAGGGGCCCTACGAGCAGTACTTC. Translating it yields CASSPKGPYEQYF.

V and J are TRBV15 and TRBJ2-5; the D gene is possibly TRBD2 (7 bases). CDR3 length: 16 amino acids. In germline, CDR1 is LNHNV, CDR2 YYDKDF (reference sequence). The germline V and J ends were trimmed by 6 bases and 4 bases, with 21 bases remaining between them. CDR3 sequence (DNA): TGTGCCACCAGAACCTCCCTGGGGGGGGCCAGAGAGACCCAGTACTTC. Translated: CATRTSLGGARETQYF.

The genes are TRBV30 and TRBJ1-5; D unresolved. The germline V gene has CDR1 GTSNPN and CDR2 SVGIG (reference sequence). Trimming pared 3 bases from V and 4 bases from J, leaving 13 bases between. The CDR3 is made up of 14 amino acids. The CDR3 protein is CAWSLGGNNQPQHF. The CDR3 bases are TGTGCCTGGAGCCTGGGAGGGAATAATCAGCCCCAGCATTTT.

The V and J genes are TRBV4-1 and TRBJ2-7, with TRBD2 as a possible D gene (5 bases). The germline V gene has CDR1 MGHRA and CDR2 YSYEKL. V lost 4 bases to trimming and J lost 2 bases, with 18 bases between them. There are 16 residues in the CDR3. This CDR3 is CASSRIPGKNPYEQYF. CDR3 nucleotide sequence: TGCGCCAGCAGCCGCATCCCCGGGAAGAACCCCTACGAGCAGTACTTC.

CDR3 sequence (DNA): TGTGCCAGCAGTTCCACCTCAGGGGGCCATTTTTTT. It codes for CASSSTSGGHFF. The V and J genes are TRBV6-6 and TRBJ1-4, with 8 bases identical to TRBD1. Germline V CDR1 and CDR2: MNHNY, SVGAGI (reference sequence). There are 12 residues in the CDR3. J gave up 17 bases and V 4 bases, and 9 bases lay outside the gene matches.

The chain couples TRBV7-9 to TRBJ2-5, with TRBD1 as a possible D gene (5 bases). The V and J ends lost 4 bases and 5 bases respectively, with 17 bases between them. This CDR3 is 15 amino acids long. Germline V CDR1 and CDR2: SEHNR, FQNEAQ (reference sequence). The CDR3, as DNA: TGTGCCAGCAGCTCACGTGGGGTTGGGGCGGAGACCCAGTACTTC. Its protein is CASSSRGVGAETQYF.

V usage is TRBV7-9 and J usage is TRBJ2-5, with TRBD1 identical over 11 bases. The CDR3 length is 16 residues. Trimming at V came to 1 base and at J to 4 bases, leaving 5 bases not matched to a gene. Germline V gene lookup returns CDR1 SEHNR and CDR2 FQNEAQ (reference sequence). DNA of the CDR3: TGTGCCAGCAGCTTAGACCCTGGACAGGGGGCAGAGACCCAGTACTTC. Encoded protein: CASSLDPGQGAETQYF. The entire variable domain, with the rest obtained from reference TRBV7-9 and TRBJ2-5, is as follows: DTGVSQNPRHKITKRGQNVTFRCDPISEHNRLYWYRQTLGQGPEFLTYFQNEAQLEKSRLLSDRFSAERPKGSFSTLEIQRTEQGDSAMYLCASSLDPGQGAETQYFGPGTRLLVL.

V is TRBV19 and J is TRBJ1-2, with 9 bases aligning to TRBD1. J lost 7 bases, V lost 6 bases, and 12 bases had no gene match. Germline CDR1 and CDR2: LNHDA and SQIVND (reference sequence). This CDR3 has 15 amino acids. In DNA, the CDR3 is TGTGCCAGTAGCCCCAAACTGGGACAGGGAATTGGCTACACCTTC. As protein: CASSPKLGQGIGYTF. The variable domain in full, with the rest retrieved from reference TRBV19 and TRBJ1-2, is DGGITQSPKYLFRKEGQNVTLSCEQNLNHDAMYWYRQDPGQGLRLIYYSQIVNDFQKGDIAEGYSVSREKKESFPLTVTSAQKNPTAFYLCASSPKLGQGIGYTFGSGTRLTVV.

The rearrangement uses TRBV5-8 and TRBJ1-1, with TRBD1 matching over 9 bases. Germline lookup yields CDR1 SGHTS and CDR2 YDEGEE. The CDR3 runs 14 residues. J lost 5 bases, V lost 4 bases, and 6 bases had no gene match. DNA for the CDR3: TGTGCCAGCAGCCACAGGGGGCGCCGGACTGAAGCTTTCTTT. This sequence encodes CASSHRGRRTEAFF. The full variable domain, completed using reference TRBV5-8 and TRBJ1-1, is EAGVTQSPTHLIKTRGQQATLRCSPISGHTSVYWYQQALGLGLQFLLWYDEGEERNRGNFPPRFSGRQFPNYSSELNVNALELEDSALYLCASSHRGRRTEAFFGQGTRLTVV.

The V gene is TRBV4-2, the J gene TRBJ2-7; 7 bases are a match to TRBD2. Trimming at V came to 4 bases and at J to 1 base, leaving 4 bases not matched to a gene. Per the germline V gene, CDR1 is LGHNA and CDR2 is YNFKEQ. The CDR3 has 14 amino acids. The CDR3 here is CASSREGGSYEQYF. CDR3 coding DNA: TGTGCCAGCAGCCGAGAGGGAGGGTCCTACGAGCAGTACTTC.

The V call is TRBV27, the J call TRBJ1-6; D is perhaps TRBD1 (5 bases). The V end lost 3 bases, the J end lost 14 bases, and 20 bases lay between the germline ends. The V gene's germline CDR1 is MNHEY and CDR2 SMNVEV (reference sequence). CDR3 length: 15 residues. The CDR3 nucleotides are TGTGCCAGCAGTTTGGCGGGGGAGAAGATTCGATCCCTCCACTTT. It specifies CASSLAGEKIRSLHF.